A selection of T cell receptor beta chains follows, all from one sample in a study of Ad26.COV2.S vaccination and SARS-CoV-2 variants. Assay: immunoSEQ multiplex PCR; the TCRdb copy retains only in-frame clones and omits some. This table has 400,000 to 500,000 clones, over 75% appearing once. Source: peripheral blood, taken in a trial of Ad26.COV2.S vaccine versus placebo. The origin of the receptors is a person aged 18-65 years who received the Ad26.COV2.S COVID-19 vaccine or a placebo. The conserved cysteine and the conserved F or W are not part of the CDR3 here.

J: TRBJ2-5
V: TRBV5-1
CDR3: ASSLTSGQETQY

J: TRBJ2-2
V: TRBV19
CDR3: ASSIKVTFPKGELF

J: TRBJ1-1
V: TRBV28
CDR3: ASWTGGETEAF

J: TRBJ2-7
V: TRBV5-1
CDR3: ASSLEPPGGPSSYEQY

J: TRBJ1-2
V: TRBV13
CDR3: ASSLGRRGSYGYT

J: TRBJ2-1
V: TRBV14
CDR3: ASSQPGQWEQF

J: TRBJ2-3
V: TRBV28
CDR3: ASRGGGQSTTDTQY

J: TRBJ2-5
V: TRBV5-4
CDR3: ASSFTSGGALETQY

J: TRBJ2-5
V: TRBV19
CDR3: ASRGDGSQGETQY

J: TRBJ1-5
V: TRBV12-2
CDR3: ASRLFTRPGGANNQPQH

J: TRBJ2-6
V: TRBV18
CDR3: ASSPLAIGSLSGANVLT

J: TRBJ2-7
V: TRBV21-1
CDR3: ASSTGTKSYEQY

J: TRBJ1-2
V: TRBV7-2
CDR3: ASSLTGGQGYT

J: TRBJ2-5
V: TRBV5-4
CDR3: ASSLDSASETQY

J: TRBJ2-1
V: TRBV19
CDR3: ASSISQGLTDNEQF

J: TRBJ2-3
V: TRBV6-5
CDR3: ASRYKQSTDTQY

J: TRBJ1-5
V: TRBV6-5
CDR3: ASRRTQEYQPQH

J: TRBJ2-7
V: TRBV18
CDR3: ASSPQEYEQY

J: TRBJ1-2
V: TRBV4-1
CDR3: ASSQDVRAPNYGYT

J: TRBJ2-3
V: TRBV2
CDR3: ASTGRTDTQY

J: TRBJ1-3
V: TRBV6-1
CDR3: ASSERDRSGNTIY

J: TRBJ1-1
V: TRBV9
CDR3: ASSVGIGWNTEAF

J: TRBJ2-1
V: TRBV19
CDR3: ASSAQHGGYNEQF

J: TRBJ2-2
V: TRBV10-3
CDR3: AISDMAPSDTGELF

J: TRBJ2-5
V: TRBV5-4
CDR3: ASALAGAPQETQY

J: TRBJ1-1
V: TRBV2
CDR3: ASRPPGEAF

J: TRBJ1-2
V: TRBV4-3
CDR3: ASSQGTENYGYT

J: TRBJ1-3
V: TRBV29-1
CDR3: SVVSANSGNTIY

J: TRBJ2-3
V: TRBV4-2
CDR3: ASSQESASGGADTQY

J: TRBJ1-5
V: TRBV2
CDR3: ASSWGSNQPQH

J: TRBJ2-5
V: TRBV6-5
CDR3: ASSYSGQGAWETQY

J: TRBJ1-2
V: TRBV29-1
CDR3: STGGDGYT

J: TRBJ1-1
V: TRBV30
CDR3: AWTRTGPNTEAF

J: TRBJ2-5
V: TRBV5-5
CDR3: ASSLVAYQETQY

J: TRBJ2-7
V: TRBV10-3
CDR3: AISGQQGTSYEQY

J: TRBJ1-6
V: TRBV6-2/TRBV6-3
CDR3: ASSPIPGQPYSPLH

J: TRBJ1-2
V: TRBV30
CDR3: AWSVMGVGYGYT

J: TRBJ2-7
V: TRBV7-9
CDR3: ASSFPGTYEQY

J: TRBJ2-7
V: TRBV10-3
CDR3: AISEIGGSYEQY

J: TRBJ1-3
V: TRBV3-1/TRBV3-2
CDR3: ASSHPSGTISGNTIY

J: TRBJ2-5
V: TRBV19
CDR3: ASSMRGSLAGNQETQY

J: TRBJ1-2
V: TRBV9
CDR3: ASSAYLRTGGDYGYT

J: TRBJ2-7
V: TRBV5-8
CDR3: ASSQLRGGDEQY

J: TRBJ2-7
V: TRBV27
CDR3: ASSPRVGEQY

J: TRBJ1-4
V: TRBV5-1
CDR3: ASSITGIQLNEKLF

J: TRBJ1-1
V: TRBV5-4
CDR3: ASSLQGRMNTEAF

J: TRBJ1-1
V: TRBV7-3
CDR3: ASSLGTRGNTEAF

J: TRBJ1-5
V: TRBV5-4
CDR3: ASSSGGSNQPQH

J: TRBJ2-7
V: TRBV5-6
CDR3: ASSYLAGSGEQY

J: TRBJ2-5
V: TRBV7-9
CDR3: ASSLKRLAGGPNQETQY

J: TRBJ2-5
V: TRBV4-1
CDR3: ASSQEKTEQETQY

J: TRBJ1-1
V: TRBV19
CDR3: ASSTTGGTGTEAF

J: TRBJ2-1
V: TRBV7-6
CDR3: ASSSLMGSSYNEQF

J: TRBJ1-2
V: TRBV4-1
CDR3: ASSQETGFGYT

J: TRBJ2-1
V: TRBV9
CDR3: ASSTSVGIAGVNEQF

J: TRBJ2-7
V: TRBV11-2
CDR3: ASSLAGTGSYEQY

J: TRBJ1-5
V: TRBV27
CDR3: ASSPVRGYSNQPQH

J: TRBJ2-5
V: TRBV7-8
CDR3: ASSLSSWTGRRETQY

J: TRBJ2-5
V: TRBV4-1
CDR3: ASSQDFTGEETQY